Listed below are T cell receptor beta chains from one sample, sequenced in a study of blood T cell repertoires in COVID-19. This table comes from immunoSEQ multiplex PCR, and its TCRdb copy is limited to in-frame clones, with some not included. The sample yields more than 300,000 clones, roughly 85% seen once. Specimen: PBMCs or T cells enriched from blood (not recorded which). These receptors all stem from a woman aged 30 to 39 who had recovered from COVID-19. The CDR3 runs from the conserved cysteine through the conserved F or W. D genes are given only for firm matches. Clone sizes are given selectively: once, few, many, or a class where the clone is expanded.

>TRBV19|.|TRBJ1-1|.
CASSLQGMNTEAFF
TGTGCCAGTAGTTTACAGGGTATGAACACTGAAGCTTTCTTT
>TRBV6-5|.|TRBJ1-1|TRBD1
CASRDRVPTEAFF
TGTGCCAGCAGGGACAGGGTGCCGACTGAAGCTTTCTTT
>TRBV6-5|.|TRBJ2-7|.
CATSGDSPEQYF
TGTGCCACCAGCGGGGACAGTCCCGAGCAGTACTTC
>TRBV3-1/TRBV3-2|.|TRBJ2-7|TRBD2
CASSPSGATYEQYF
TGTGCCAGCAGCCCTAGCGGGGCAACCTACGAGCAGTACTTC
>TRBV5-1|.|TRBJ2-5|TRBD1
CASSGRGLERETQYF
TGCGCCAGCAGTGGCAGGGGGCTTGAAAGAGAGACCCAGTACTTC
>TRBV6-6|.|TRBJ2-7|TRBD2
CASSRYGGGGYEQYF
TGTGCCAGCAGTAGGTACGGGGGGGGCGGATACGAGCAGTACTTC
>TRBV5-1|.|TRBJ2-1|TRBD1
CASSNRQGASYNEQFF
TGCGCCAGCAGCAACCGACAGGGGGCGTCCTACAATGAGCAGTTCTTC
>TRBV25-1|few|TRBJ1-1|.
CASSDYPGGKNTEAFF
TGTGCCAGCAGTGACTATCCGGGGGGCAAGAACACTGAAGCTTTCTTT
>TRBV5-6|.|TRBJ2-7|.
CASSSRPGTYEQYF
TGTGCCAGCAGTTCTAGACCCGGGACCTACGAGCAGTACTTC
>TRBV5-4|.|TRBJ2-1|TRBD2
CASSLGGTSGNNEQFF
TGTGCCAGCAGCTTGGGGGGGACTAGCGGCAACAATGAGCAGTTCTTC
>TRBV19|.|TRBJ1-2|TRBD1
CASSIGQGASYGYTF
TGTGCCAGTAGTATTGGACAGGGAGCGAGCTATGGCTACACCTTC
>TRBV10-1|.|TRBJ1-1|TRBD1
CASSAGTGGLSEAFF
TGCGCCAGCAGCGCCGGGACAGGGGGACTCTCTGAAGCTTTCTTT
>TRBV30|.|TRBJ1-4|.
CAWSRQAPTNEKLFF
TGTGCCTGGAGTCGACAGGCCCCAACTAATGAAAAACTGTTTTTT
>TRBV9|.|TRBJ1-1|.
CASSVSPTAGYTEAFF
TGTGCCAGCAGCGTTTCCCCAACTGCGGGGTACACTGAAGCTTTCTTT
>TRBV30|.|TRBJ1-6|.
CAWRSWAGSYNSPLHF
TGTGCCTGGAGAAGCTGGGCAGGCTCCTATAATTCACCCCTCCACTTT
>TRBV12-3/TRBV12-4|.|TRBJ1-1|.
CASRTQNTEAFF
TGTGCCAGCAGAACACAGAACACTGAAGCTTTCTTT
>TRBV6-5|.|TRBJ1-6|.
CASSYSNRRFGSPLHF
TGTGCCAGCAGTTACTCGAACAGGCGGTTTGGTTCACCCCTCCACTTT
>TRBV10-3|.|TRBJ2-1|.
CAIRGGNEQFF
TGTGCCATCAGGGGGGGCAATGAGCAGTTCTTC
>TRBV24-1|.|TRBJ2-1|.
CATSEGAYFYNEQFF
TGTGCCACCAGTGAGGGGGCCTACTTTTACAATGAGCAGTTCTTC
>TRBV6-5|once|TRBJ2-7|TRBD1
CASSPPGQGAGEQYF
TGTGCCAGCAGTCCGCCGGGACAGGGGGCTGGCGAGCAGTACTTC
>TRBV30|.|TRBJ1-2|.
CAWSIDGAAGNYYGYTF
TGTGCCTGGAGTATTGATGGGGCAGCCGGTAATTACTATGGCTACACCTTC
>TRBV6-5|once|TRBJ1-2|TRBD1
CASRTGVPYTF
TGTGCCAGCAGGACAGGGGTCCCATACACCTTC
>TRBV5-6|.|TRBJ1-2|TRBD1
CASSPTGDYGYTF
TGTGCCAGCAGCCCGACAGGGGACTATGGCTACACCTTC
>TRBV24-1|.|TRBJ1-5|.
CATSGTGDNQPQHF
TGTGCCACCAGTGGGACGGGGGACAATCAGCCCCAGCATTTT
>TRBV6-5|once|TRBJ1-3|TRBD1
CASSFPDRGSGNTIYF
TGTGCCAGCAGTTTTCCCGACAGGGGGTCTGGAAACACCATATATTTT
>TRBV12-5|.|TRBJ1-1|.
CASGLGPNSEAFF
TGTGCTAGTGGTTTGGGCCCGAACAGTGAAGCTTTCTTT
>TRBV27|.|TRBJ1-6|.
CASSSGNSYNSPLHF
TGTGCCAGCAGTTCCGGGAACTCCTATAATTCACCCCTCCACTTT
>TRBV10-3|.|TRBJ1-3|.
CAISEGGSGGNTIYF
TGTGCCATCAGTGAGGGGGGCTCGGGCGGAAACACCATATATTTT
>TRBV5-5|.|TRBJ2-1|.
CASSFQGNEQFF
TGTGCCAGCAGCTTCCAGGGTAATGAGCAGTTCTTC
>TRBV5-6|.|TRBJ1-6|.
CASSLAGYNSPLHF
TGTGCCAGCAGCTTGGCAGGTTATAATTCACCCCTCCACTTT
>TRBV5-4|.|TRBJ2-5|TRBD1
CASSFTGEETQYF
TGTGCCAGCAGCTTTACAGGGGAGGAGACCCAGTACTTC
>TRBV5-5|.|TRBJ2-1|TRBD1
CASSTRDSSYNEQFF
TGTGCCAGCAGCACTCGGGACAGCTCCTACAATGAGCAGTTCTTC
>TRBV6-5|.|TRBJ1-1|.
CASTLSRVHTEAFF
TGTGCCAGCACCCTTTCTCGGGTCCACACTGAAGCTTTCTTT
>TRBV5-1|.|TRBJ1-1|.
CASSLRVNTEAFF
TGCGCCAGCAGCCTCCGGGTGAACACTGAAGCTTTCTTT
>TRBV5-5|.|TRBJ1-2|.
CASSLGGGYGYTF
TGTGCCAGCAGCTTGGGTGGAGGCTATGGCTACACCTTC
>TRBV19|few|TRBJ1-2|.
CASSIHRAGNYGYTF
TGTGCCAGTAGCATCCACCGCGCGGGGAACTATGGCTACACCTTC
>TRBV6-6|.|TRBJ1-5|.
CASSKDRTNQPQHF
TGTGCCAGCAGTAAGGACAGAACCAATCAGCCCCAGCATTTT